Sequencing of this TCR beta chain was carried out in a study of blood T cell repertoires in COVID-19. At the level of the study: PBMCs, B-cell-depleted T cells, or T cells were the source of the cDNA or gDNA that made up the material.

V lost 0 bases and J lost 8; bases outside the gene matches: 12. The CDR3 runs 16 residues. Germline V gives CDR1 LGHNA, CDR2 YSLEER. Data came from immunoSEQ multiplex PCR; TCRdb stores just in-frame clones and leaves some out. The table shows a few hundred thousand clones, with about nine tenths occurring only once. The chain carries TRBV4-3 and TRBJ1-1, with TRBD1 identical over 7 bases. The sequence derives from a woman in her forties or fifties who had recovered from COVID-19. Sequenced input: peripheral blood. The CDR3 DNA sequence: TGCGCCAGCAGCCAAGAGCCTCCAGGACAGGACCAGGAAGCTTTCTTT. Amino acid sequence: CASSQEPPGQDQEAFF.